This is a list of T cell receptor beta chains from one sample in a study of OX40 agonist ivuxolimab in advanced cancers. The repertoire was sequenced with immunoSEQ multiplex PCR; TCRdb's copy has only in-frame clones and lacks some. The sample contains about 94,000 clones, roughly 90% of which appear only once. The starting material was CD4+ or CD8+ T cells sorted from blood, obtained in a trial of the OX40 agonist ivuxolimab. These receptors all stem from an adult with an advanced solid tumor such as melanoma, head and neck, liver or kidney cancer. Both conserved end residues are part of each CDR3. A D gene is named only where the DNA matches it firmly.

CDR3aa: CASSLGPPTGGNTIYF
d_gene: TRBD1
v_gene: TRBV13

CDR3aa: CASSTTGGWGSGYTF
d_gene: NA
v_gene: TRBV6-5

CDR3aa: CASSGGTGGDYGYTF
d_gene: TRBD1
v_gene: TRBV5-1

CDR3aa: CASSPGSYGYTF
d_gene: NA
v_gene: TRBV6-6

CDR3aa: CASSQGWTGPETQYF
d_gene: TRBD1
v_gene: TRBV14

CDR3aa: CASSQGTGNTGELFF
d_gene: TRBD1
v_gene: TRBV4-3

CDR3aa: CASSYSQGVDYGYTF
d_gene: TRBD1
v_gene: TRBV6-6

CDR3aa: CASSALGYEQYF
d_gene: NA
v_gene: TRBV7-2

CDR3aa: CASSMLATSEQYF
d_gene: NA
v_gene: TRBV7-9

CDR3aa: CSGRSPGLADTQYF
d_gene: NA
v_gene: TRBV29-1

CDR3aa: CASSQDRFSNQPQHF
d_gene: NA
v_gene: TRBV4-2

CDR3aa: CAWSVLGKNIQYF
d_gene: NA
v_gene: TRBV30

CDR3aa: CASRLGGAGPGKNIQYF
d_gene: NA
v_gene: TRBV12-2

CDR3aa: CASSLARRTRGGAETQYF
d_gene: TRBD2
v_gene: TRBV5-4

CDR3aa: CASSFTNPSTDTQYF
d_gene: NA
v_gene: TRBV5-1

CDR3aa: CASSPKENQPQHF
d_gene: NA
v_gene: TRBV18

CDR3aa: CASSSLSTVMNTEAFF
d_gene: NA
v_gene: TRBV5-1

CDR3aa: CASRSTGAPEAFF
d_gene: NA
v_gene: TRBV2

CDR3aa: CASSQDEQGVGPYEQYF
d_gene: TRBD1
v_gene: TRBV4-1

CDR3aa: CASSATKNIQYF
d_gene: NA
v_gene: TRBV2

CDR3aa: CASRKPGFTEAFF
d_gene: NA
v_gene: TRBV5-6

CDR3aa: CASLTPSTGRGEQYF
d_gene: NA
v_gene: TRBV28

CDR3aa: CASSGTGSSGANVLTF
d_gene: TRBD1
v_gene: TRBV2

CDR3aa: CASRGQGTNSPLHF
d_gene: NA
v_gene: TRBV6-5

CDR3aa: CASWEGGWNTEAFF
d_gene: NA
v_gene: TRBV6-5

CDR3aa: CASSLEGSNGYTF
d_gene: NA
v_gene: TRBV7-2

CDR3aa: CASSLETGDYGYTF
d_gene: NA
v_gene: TRBV5-5

CDR3aa: CAIRDGYNSPLHF
d_gene: NA
v_gene: TRBV6-5

CDR3aa: CASSYGRDRQNSPLHF
d_gene: TRBD1
v_gene: TRBV5-1

CDR3aa: CASNTAGGQWNEQFF
d_gene: TRBD2
v_gene: TRBV2

CDR3aa: CASSPRGDTQYF
d_gene: NA
v_gene: TRBV7-6

CDR3aa: CASTSGANTGELFF
d_gene: TRBD2
v_gene: TRBV2

CDR3aa: CASSLVDSSTDTQYF
d_gene: NA
v_gene: TRBV5-4

CDR3aa: CASSPENRGRGAYEQYF
d_gene: TRBD1
v_gene: TRBV4-1

CDR3aa: CATIGGPNRSPLHF
d_gene: NA
v_gene: TRBV28

CDR3aa: CASSLIGNTIYF
d_gene: NA
v_gene: TRBV5-1

CDR3aa: CASSSRPGGELFF
d_gene: NA
v_gene: TRBV11-3

CDR3aa: CASSAQGAFNQPQHF
d_gene: TRBD1
v_gene: TRBV6-5

CDR3aa: CAISEFSLNTEAFF
d_gene: NA
v_gene: TRBV10-3

CDR3aa: CASSLSGQGSGNTIYF
d_gene: NA
v_gene: TRBV5-1

CDR3aa: CASSFMDRADEQYF
d_gene: TRBD1
v_gene: TRBV19

CDR3aa: CASSTLQGGGYTF
d_gene: NA
v_gene: TRBV19

CDR3aa: CASSPDRGAFQGYTF
d_gene: TRBD1
v_gene: TRBV18

CDR3aa: CAIRFLADGYTF
d_gene: NA
v_gene: TRBV10-3

CDR3aa: CASSRTRAETQYF
d_gene: NA
v_gene: TRBV5-1

CDR3aa: CASSMAAGSVTGELFF
d_gene: NA
v_gene: TRBV19

CDR3aa: CASSSGTSGGNTQYF
d_gene: TRBD2
v_gene: TRBV7-2

CDR3aa: CASSQEQVGQPQHF
d_gene: NA
v_gene: TRBV4-1

CDR3aa: CASRHSGGGSYNEQFF
d_gene: TRBD2
v_gene: TRBV10-2

CDR3aa: CASSDYRTSGGAGEQFF
d_gene: TRBD2
v_gene: TRBV6-1

CDR3aa: CASSRAGSSYNEQFF
d_gene: NA
v_gene: TRBV19

CDR3aa: CASSFGETQYF
d_gene: NA
v_gene: TRBV7-2

CDR3aa: CSVTVDRGVNQPQHF
d_gene: TRBD1
v_gene: TRBV29-1

CDR3aa: CASSLGNEQFF
d_gene: NA
v_gene: TRBV5-1

CDR3aa: CASSLGTDNQPQHF
d_gene: TRBD1
v_gene: TRBV6-6